This T cell receptor (beta chain) was observed in a study of hypomethylating agent response in myelodysplastic syndrome. Regarding the study as a whole: After hypomethylating agent treatment, diversity and clonality showed no significant change, overall or by response. Analysis covered a small cohort of just about ten patients.

This clone was recorded only once. Its antigen is not known. Two replicates of approximately 200 ng each gave 400 ng DNA per sample, survey resolution. In the original processing: Roughly 1.6% of roughly 180,000 clonotypes matched previously reported viral-epitope-specific VDJdb entries. TCRdb's copy holds only in-frame clones and misses some; the assay was immunoSEQ multiplex PCR. V and J calls and clone size follow that table, whereas D and trimming were derived from the DNA. Among a few thousand clones listed, roughly four fifths were seen once. CDR1 is ENHRY, CDR2 SYGVKD, per germline. V gave up 3 bases and J gave up 1 base, with 6 bases separating them. This CDR3 is built from 13 residues.

This material consisted of bone marrow, taken before or after starting hypomethylating agent treatment for myelodysplastic syndrome (not recorded which). The rearrangement uses TRBV10-3 and TRBJ1-2; D is undetermined. This sequence originates from a human donor with myelodysplastic syndrome. The CDR3 DNA reads as TGTGCCATCAGTGATAGCCTTAACTATGGCTACACCTTC. Translated, it gives CAISDSLNYGYTF.